This TCR beta chain was documented in a study of beta chain features in type 1 diabetes. Overall study findings and caveats: Patients with Type 1 diabetes showed moderately but significantly shorter TCRB CDR3s in all four CD4+ subsets.

The sample holds a few counts of this clone. The antigen is undetermined. The isolated RNA, all of it, was reverse transcribed, so expressed TCRB transcripts were what got sequenced. TCRdb's copy holds only in-frame clones and misses some; the assay was immunoSEQ multiplex PCR. This table holds just under 150,000 clones, about an eighth found once. The sequence was obtained from a man aged 18-30 years with type 1 diabetes. Sequencing input: central memory CD4+ T cells from blood.

The CDR3 DNA reads as TGTGCCAGCAGCTTTGGGCTAGCGGGGGACACAGATACGCAGTATTTT. Protein sequence: CASSFGLAGDTDTQYF. This chain joins TRBV7-2 and TRBJ2-3; 10 bases fit TRBD2. Looked up from germline, CDR1 is SGHTA and CDR2 is FQGNSA. The junction had 5 bases not matched to a gene; V was cut back by 3 bases and J by 2 bases. The CDR3 contains 16 residues.